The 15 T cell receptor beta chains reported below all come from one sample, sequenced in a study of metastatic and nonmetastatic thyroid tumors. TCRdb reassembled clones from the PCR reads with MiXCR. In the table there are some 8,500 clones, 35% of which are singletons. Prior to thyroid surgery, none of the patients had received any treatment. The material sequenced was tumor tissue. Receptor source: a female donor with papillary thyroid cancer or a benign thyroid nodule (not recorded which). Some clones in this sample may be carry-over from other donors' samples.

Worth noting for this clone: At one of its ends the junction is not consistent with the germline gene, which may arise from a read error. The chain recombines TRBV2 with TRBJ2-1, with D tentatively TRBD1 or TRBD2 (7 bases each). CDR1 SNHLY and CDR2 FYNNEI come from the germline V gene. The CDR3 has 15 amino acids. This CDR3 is CASSEMGGGRVEQCF. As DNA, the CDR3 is TGTGCCAGCAGTGAAATGGGAGGGGGCCGGGTTGAGCAGTGCTTC.

The CDR3 sequence: CASRGNWRQETQYF. Written as DNA, the CDR3 is TGTGCCAGCAGGGGTAATTGGAGACAAGAGACCCAGTACTTC. This sequence joins TRBV12-3 or TRBV12-4 and TRBJ2-5; D gene uncertain. V gave up 6 bases and J gave up 2 bases, with 13 bases separating them. There are 14 residues in the CDR3.

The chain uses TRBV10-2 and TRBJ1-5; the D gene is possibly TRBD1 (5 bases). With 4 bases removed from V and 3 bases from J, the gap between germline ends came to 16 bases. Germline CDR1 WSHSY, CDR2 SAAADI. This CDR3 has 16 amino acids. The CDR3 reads CASSGDSQTFNQPQHF. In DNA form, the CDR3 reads TGCGCCAGCAGTGGCGACAGTCAAACTTTCAATCAGCCCCAGCATTTT.

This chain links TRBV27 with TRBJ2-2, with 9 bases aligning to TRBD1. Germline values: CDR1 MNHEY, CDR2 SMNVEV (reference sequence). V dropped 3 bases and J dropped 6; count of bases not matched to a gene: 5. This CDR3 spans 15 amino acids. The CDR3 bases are TGTGCCAGCAGTTTCGGGGACAGGGTTTCCGGGGAGCTGTTTTTT. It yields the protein CASSFGDRVSGELFF.

CDR3 bases: TGCAGTGCTAGAGCCCCAGGGACGGACTACGAGCAGTACTTC. Translating it yields CSARAPGTDYEQYF. V usage is TRBV20-1 and J usage is TRBJ2-7; D tentatively reads TRBD1 or TRBD2 (5 bases each). The germline gives CDR1 DFQATT, CDR2 SNEGSKA (reference sequence). CDR3 length equals 14 residues. V lost 1 base and J 3 bases, leaving 13 bases between the germline ends.

The CDR3 loop is CASSGQGLNQPQHF. The CDR3 coding sequence is TGTGCCAGCAGTGGACAGGGCCTCAATCAGCCCCAGCATTTT. This chain links TRBV6-2 or TRBV6-3 with TRBJ1-5, with 8 bases fitting TRBD1. Germline assignment: CDR1 MNHEY and CDR2 SVGEGT. The CDR3 totals 14 residues. J was trimmed by 3 bases and V by 5 bases; bases with no gene match: 3.

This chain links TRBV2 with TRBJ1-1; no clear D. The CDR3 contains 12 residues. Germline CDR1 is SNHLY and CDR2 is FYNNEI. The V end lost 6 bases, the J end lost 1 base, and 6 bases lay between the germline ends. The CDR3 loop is CASRDPNTEAFF. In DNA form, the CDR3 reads TGTGCCAGCAGGGACCCGAACACTGAAGCTTTCTTT.

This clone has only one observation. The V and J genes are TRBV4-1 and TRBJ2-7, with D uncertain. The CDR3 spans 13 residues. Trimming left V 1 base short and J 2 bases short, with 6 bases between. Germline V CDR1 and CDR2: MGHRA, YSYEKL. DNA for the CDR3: TGCGCCAGCAGCCAAGTTATGGCCTACGAGCAGTACTTC. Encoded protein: CASSQVMAYEQYF.

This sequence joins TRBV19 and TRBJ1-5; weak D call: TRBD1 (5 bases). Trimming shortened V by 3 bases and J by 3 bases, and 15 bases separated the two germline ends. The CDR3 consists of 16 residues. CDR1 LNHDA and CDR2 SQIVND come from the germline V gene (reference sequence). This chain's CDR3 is CASSISKGTDNQPQHF. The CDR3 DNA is TGTGCCAGTAGTATTAGTAAAGGGACGGACAATCAGCCCCAGCATTTT.

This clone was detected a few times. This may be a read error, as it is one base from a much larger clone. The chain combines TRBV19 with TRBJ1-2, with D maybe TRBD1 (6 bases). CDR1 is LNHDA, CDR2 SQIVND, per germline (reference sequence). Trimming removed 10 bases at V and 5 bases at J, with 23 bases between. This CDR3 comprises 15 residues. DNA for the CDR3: TGTGCCATTACCCCCGGGGGGGGCGCGGCTTATGGCTACACCTTC. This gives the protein CAITPGGGAAYGYTF.

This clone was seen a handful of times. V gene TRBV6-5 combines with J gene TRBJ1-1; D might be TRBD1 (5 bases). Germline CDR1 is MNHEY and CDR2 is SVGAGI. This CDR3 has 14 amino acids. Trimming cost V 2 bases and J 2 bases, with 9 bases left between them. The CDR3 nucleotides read TGTGCCAGCAGTTACAAACGGGACAACACTGAAGCTTTCTTT. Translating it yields CASSYKRDNTEAFF.

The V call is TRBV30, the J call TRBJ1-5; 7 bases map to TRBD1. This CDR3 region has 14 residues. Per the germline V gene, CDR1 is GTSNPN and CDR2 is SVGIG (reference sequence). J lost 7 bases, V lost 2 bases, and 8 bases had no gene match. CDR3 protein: CAWSRGGQYQPQHF. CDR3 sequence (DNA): TGTGCCTGGAGTAGGGGGGGACAGTACCAGCCCCAGCATTTT.

As DNA, the CDR3 is TGTGCCATGCCTCACAGGGGGGGCGGGAGCTCCTACGAGCAGTACTTC. It is translated as CAMPHRGGGSSYEQYF. The rearrangement joins TRBV18 to TRBJ2-7, with a tentative D call TRBD1 (8 bases). The length of the CDR3 is 16 residues. V dropped 10 bases and J dropped 0 bases, with 22 bases sitting between them. Germline CDR1 and CDR2: KGHSH and LQKENI.

CDR3: CASSLQGSDGYTF. Written as DNA, the CDR3 is TGTGCCAGCTCACTACAGGGGTCGGACGGCTACACCTTC. V gene TRBV18 combines with J gene TRBJ1-2, with 7 nucleotides matching TRBD1. This CDR3 is built from 13 residues. The germline V gene encodes CDR1 KGHSH and CDR2 LQKENI. V shed 4 bases and J 8 bases; nucleotides not matched to a gene: 7. Full variable domain (rest looked up from reference TRBV18 and TRBJ1-2): NAGVMQNPRHLVRRRGQEARLRCSPMKGHSHVYWYRQLPEEGLKFMVYLQKENIIDESGMPKERFSAEFPKEGPSILRIQQVVRGDSAAYFCASSLQGSDGYTFGSGTRLTVV.

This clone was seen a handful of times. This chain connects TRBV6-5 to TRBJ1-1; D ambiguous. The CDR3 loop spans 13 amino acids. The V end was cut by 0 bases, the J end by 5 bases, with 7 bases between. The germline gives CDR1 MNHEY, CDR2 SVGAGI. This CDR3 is CASSYSMGTEAFF. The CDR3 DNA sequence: TGTGCCAGCAGTTACTCGATGGGTACTGAAGCTTTCTTT.